The 22 T cell receptor beta chains reported below all come from one sample, sequenced in a study of blood T cell repertoires in COVID-19. Sequencing used immunoSEQ multiplex PCR; TCRdb keeps in-frame clones, though not all of them. The sample shows approximately 50,000 clones, about 87% of them seen only once. Sequenced sample: peripheral blood. These receptors were taken from a man aged 45 to 65 with acute or convalescent COVID-19.

The chain recombines TRBV5-1 with TRBJ1-1; D not resolved. The V gene lost 5 bases and the J gene lost 0 bases, with 11 bases spanning the gap. The CDR3 has 14 amino acids. CDR1 and CDR2 from the germline V gene are SGHRS and YFSETQ. The DNA for the CDR3 is TGCGCCAGCAGGGTCCCCGGGGTGAACACTGAAGCTTTCTTT. Its protein product is CASRVPGVNTEAFF.

The chain joins TRBV5-1 to TRBJ2-2; D may be TRBD1 (5 bases). The length of the CDR3 is 14 residues. Germline CDR1 and CDR2: SGHRS and YFSETQ. Trimming removed 4 bases at V and 0 bases at J, with 7 bases between. CDR3 loop: CASSDSPNTGELFF. Here the CDR3 DNA reads TGCGCCAGCAGCGACAGCCCGAACACCGGGGAGCTGTTTTTT.

The CDR3 bases are TGTGCCTGGAGCCGGCGGGTTAGCACAGATACGCAGTATTTT. Its translation is CAWSRRVSTDTQYF. The chain employs TRBV30 and TRBJ2-3; D possibly corresponds to TRBD2 (5 bases). The CDR3 is 14 residues long. V lost 3 bases and J lost 0, with 10 bases in between. Per the germline V gene, CDR1 is GTSNPN and CDR2 is SVGIG (reference sequence).

The chain recombines TRBV9 with TRBJ1-6, with D unresolved. The V gene lost 3 bases and the J gene lost 1 base, with 8 bases spanning the gap. The CDR3 has 15 amino acids. Germline loops: CDR1 SGDLS, CDR2 YYNGEE. The CDR3 sequence: CASSEVESYNSPLHF. The CDR3 DNA reads as TGTGCCAGCAGCGAGGTGGAGTCCTATAATTCACCCCTCCACTTT.

A few counts support this clone. The J gene is TRBJ1-1, the V gene TRBV30, with 7 nucleotides matching TRBD1. Per germline, CDR1 GTSNPN and CDR2 SVGIG (reference sequence). The CDR3 has 16 amino acids. V was clipped by 5 bases and J by 1 base; unmatched bases: 13. CDR3 region: CAWSLTTGQANTEAFF. The DNA of the CDR3 is TGTGCCTGGTCACTTACTACCGGACAGGCGAACACTGAAGCTTTCTTT.

The chain employs TRBV7-9 and TRBJ1-4; perhaps TRBD1 as D (5 bases). CDR1 and CDR2 (germline): SEHNR, FQNEAQ (reference sequence). CDR3 length equals 14 residues. Trimming shortened V by 2 bases and J by 6 bases, and 10 bases separated the two germline ends. The CDR3 region has the DNA TGTGCCAGCAGCTTAAGGAGGGGTGATGAAAAACTGTTTTTT. It codes for CASSLRRGDEKLFF.

The chain combines TRBV5-1 with TRBJ1-1; TRBD1 agrees at 10 bases. The CDR3 loop spans 16 amino acids. Germline V gene lookup returns CDR1 SGHRS and CDR2 YFSETQ. V was pared by 3 bases and J by 0 bases, with 5 bases of the junction left unmatched. CDR3 loop: CASSSGTGALNTEAFF. The CDR3 DNA reads TGCGCCAGCAGCTCAGGGACAGGGGCACTGAACACTGAAGCTTTCTTT.

The chain has TRBV9 and TRBJ2-3, with TRBD1 matching over 7 bases. Germline V gene sequence: CDR1 SGDLS, CDR2 YYNGEE. The CDR3 is made up of 15 amino acids. V was pared by 4 bases and J by 0 bases, with 5 bases of the junction left unmatched. CDR3 bases: TGTGCCAGCAGCCCCCGGACAGGTAGCACAGATACGCAGTATTTT. It encodes CASSPRTGSTDTQYF.

This chain connects TRBV11-2 to TRBJ2-1; tentative D call: TRBD2 (6 bases). This CDR3 has 15 amino acids. V was trimmed by 7 bases and J by 2 bases, leaving 15 bases between them. The germline V gene has CDR1 SGHAT and CDR2 FQNNGV. This chain's CDR3 is CASNAGRAAYNEQFF. Written as DNA, the CDR3 is TGTGCCAGCAACGCGGGACGAGCGGCCTACAATGAGCAGTTCTTC. The full variable domain, its missing parts supplied by reference TRBV11-2 and TRBJ2-1, is EAGVAQSPRYKIIEKRQSVAFWCNPISGHATLYWYQQILGQGPKLLIQFQNNGVVDDSQLPKDRFSAERLKGVDSTLKIQPAKLEDSAVYLCASNAGRAAYNEQFFGPGTRLTVL.

CDR3 nucleotides: TGTGCCAGCAGCCCTGCAGGGGGAGTTGAGACCCAGTACTTC. Translation gives CASSPAGGVETQYF. This chain uses TRBV5-4 with TRBJ2-5; 7 bases agree with TRBD1. The V gene's germline CDR1 is SGHNT and CDR2 YYREEE (reference sequence). The CDR3 runs to 14 residues. V trimming: 4 bases; J trimming: 5 bases; junction bases outside the gene matches: 8.

The genes are TRBV7-9 and TRBJ1-2, with 8 nucleotides matching TRBD1. CDR1 is SEHNR and CDR2 is FQNEAQ in the germline V gene (reference sequence). The CDR3 extends over 19 amino acids. The V segment lost 3 bases and the J segment 2 bases; nucleotides outside the gene matches: 17. The CDR3 here is CASSLTGVVRSDQNYGYTF. CDR3 coding DNA: TGTGCCAGCAGCTTGACAGGGGTAGTAAGATCCGACCAAAACTATGGCTACACCTTC.

The rearrangement uses TRBV5-1 and TRBJ2-6; 9 nucleotides align to TRBD1. Germline CDR1 is SGHRS and CDR2 is YFSETQ. CDR3 size: 16 residues. V shed 5 bases and J 4 bases; nucleotides not matched to a gene: 7. The CDR3 sequence is CASRLGQGTGANVLTF. DNA for the CDR3: TGCGCCAGCAGGCTCGGACAGGGGACCGGGGCCAACGTCCTGACTTTC.

V and J are TRBV11-3 and TRBJ2-3, with D possibly being TRBD2 (6 bases). Germline assignment: CDR1 SGHNT and CDR2 YENEEA. CDR3 length: 14 residues. Trimming removed 2 bases at V and 2 bases at J, with 8 bases between. In DNA, the CDR3 is TGTGCCAGCAGCTTACAGGGACTCACAGATACGCAGTATTTT. As protein: CASSLQGLTDTQYF.

This chain connects TRBV6-5 to TRBJ1-6, with D unclear. Germline V gene sequence: CDR1 MNHEY, CDR2 SVGAGI. The CDR3 is 13 amino acids. The V gene lost 7 bases and the J gene lost 5 bases, with 9 bases spanning the gap. In nucleotides, the CDR3 is TGTGCCAGCATCCAGGTGAATAATTCACCCCTCCACTTT. Translating it yields CASIQVNNSPLHF.

The J gene is TRBJ2-7, the V gene TRBV11-2; 11 nucleotides align to TRBD1. The V gene end was trimmed by 1 base and the J gene end by 5 bases; junction bases not matched to a gene: 7. CDR1 and CDR2 (germline): SGHAT, FQNNGV. This CDR3 is 16 amino acids long. The DNA for the CDR3 is TGTGCCAGCAGCTTAGTAGTGGGGACAGGGGGAGACGAGCAGTACTTC. This encodes CASSLVVGTGGDEQYF.

V gene TRBV7-6 combines with J gene TRBJ2-1; 8 bases fit TRBD1. The CDR3 is 15 amino acids. The V segment lost 5 bases and the J segment 7 bases; nucleotides outside the gene matches: 10. Germline CDR1 reads SGHVS; CDR2 reads FNYEAQ. CDR3 region: CASSVGRGLGNEQFF. The CDR3 DNA reads TGTGCCAGCAGCGTGGGCAGGGGGCTAGGGAATGAGCAGTTCTTC.

The V gene is TRBV4-1, the J gene TRBJ2-7; TRBD1 is a possible D gene (6 bases). CDR1 is MGHRA and CDR2 is YSYEKL in the germline V gene. Trimming removed 3 bases from V and 1 base from J, with 10 bases in between. The CDR3 spans 14 residues. CDR3 in amino acids: CASSQAGDSYEQYF. DNA for the CDR3: TGCGCCAGCAGCCAGGCAGGGGATTCCTACGAGCAGTACTTC.

This clone showed up just a few times. The chain links TRBV5-6 to TRBJ2-1, with 11 bases matching TRBD1. Germline trimming cut 0 bases from V and 7 bases from J; bases unmatched to any gene: 3. CDR1 SGHDT and CDR2 YYEEEE come from the germline V gene. The CDR3 spans 15 residues. CDR3 protein: CASSLGTGGWNEQFF. CDR3 coding DNA: TGTGCCAGCAGCTTGGGGACAGGGGGCTGGAATGAGCAGTTCTTC.

The chain links TRBV10-2 to TRBJ2-1; 10 nucleotides agree with TRBD1. There are 15 residues in the CDR3. Losses at the gene ends were 6 bases for V and 7 bases for J; bases not matched to a gene: 9. Germline lookup yields CDR1 WSHSY and CDR2 SAAADI. Here the CDR3 reads CASSLSGQGWNEQFF. The CDR3 DNA follows: TGCGCCAGCAGCCTATCGGGACAGGGGTGGAATGAGCAGTTCTTC.

This clone appeared once. The rearrangement links TRBV5-8 to TRBJ1-2; 10 nucleotides line up with TRBD1. The CDR3 has 14 residues. CDR1 SGHTS and CDR2 YDEGEE come from the germline V gene. V was pared by 6 bases and J by 5 bases, with 7 bases of the junction left unmatched. The CDR3 DNA reads as TGTGCCAGCACCCCGGGACAGGGGTTATATGGCTACACCTTC. Amino acid sequence: CASTPGQGLYGYTF.

This chain links TRBV5-6 with TRBJ2-3; 7 nucleotides align to TRBD2. Trimming cost V 5 bases and J 0 bases; bases outside gene matches: 9. The germline V gene has CDR1 SGHDT and CDR2 YYEEEE. This CDR3 has 16 residues. CDR3 in amino acids: CASRPWGGTSTDTQYF. CDR3 DNA: TGTGCCAGCAGACCGTGGGGGGGAACTAGCACAGATACGCAGTATTTT. Full variable domain (missing parts from reference TRBV5-6 and TRBJ2-3): DAGVTQSPTHLIKTRGQQVTLRCSPKSGHDTVSWYQQALGQGPQFIFQYYEEEERQRGNFPDRFSGHQFPNYSSELNVNALLLGDSALYLCASRPWGGTSTDTQYFGPGTRLTVL.

This sequence joins TRBV2 and TRBJ2-7; D is perhaps TRBD1 (5 bases). The CDR3 spans 15 residues. CDR1 is SNHLY and CDR2 is FYNNEI in the germline V gene. The V and J ends lost 7 bases and 2 bases respectively, with 18 bases between them. CDR3 amino acids: CASTLSAGKPYEQYF. The CDR3 DNA follows: TGTGCCAGCACTCTATCGGCAGGGAAGCCCTACGAGCAGTACTTC.